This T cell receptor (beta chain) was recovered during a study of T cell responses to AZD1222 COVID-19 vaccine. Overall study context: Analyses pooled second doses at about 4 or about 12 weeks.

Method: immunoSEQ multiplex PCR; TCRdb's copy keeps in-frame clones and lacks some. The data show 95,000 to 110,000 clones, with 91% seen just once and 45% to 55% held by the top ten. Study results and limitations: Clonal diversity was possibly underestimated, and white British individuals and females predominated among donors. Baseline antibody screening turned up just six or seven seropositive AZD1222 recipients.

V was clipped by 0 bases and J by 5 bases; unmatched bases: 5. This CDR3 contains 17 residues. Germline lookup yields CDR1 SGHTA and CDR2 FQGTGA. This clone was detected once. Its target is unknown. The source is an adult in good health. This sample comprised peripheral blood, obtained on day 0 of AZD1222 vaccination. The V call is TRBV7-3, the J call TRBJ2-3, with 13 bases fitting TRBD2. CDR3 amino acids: CASSLTGLAGRGDTQYF. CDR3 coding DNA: TGTGCCAGCAGCTTAACGGGACTAGCGGGACGGGGAGATACGCAGTATTTT. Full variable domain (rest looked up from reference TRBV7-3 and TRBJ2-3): GAGVSQTPSNKVTEKGKYVELRCDPISGHTALYWYRQSLGQGPEFLIYFQGTGAADDSGLPNDRFFAVRPEGSVSTLKIQRTERGDSAVYLCASSLTGLAGRGDTQYFGPGTRLTVL.